Sequencing of this TCR beta chain was carried out in a study of T cell repertoires in cytomegalovirus infection (dated by TCRdb to between 2018 and 2020). In terms of the full investigation: Because public TCR beta signatures pointed to carriage of CMV infection together with the matching HLA type, the HLA type of each donor mattered for the analysis.

This clonotype was seen a single time. Its antigen is currently not known. One base away there is no much larger clone; base qualities are not given. A single read constitutes weak evidence. Data came from an Illumina HiSeq 1500. TCRdb trimmed public reads at Q25 via fastp, called clones via MiXCR and kept in-frame beta chains. Under each unique CDR3 protein, matching rows form one entry showing the most common genes and DNA. The sample table records some 180,000 distinct CDR3 sequences; roughly 15% of these occur just once. The biggest ten clones account for approximately 25% of the sample. Including cysteine and phenylalanine, the CDR3 has 11 amino acids. The CDR3 DNA has 33 bases and is translated from base 1. Trimming at the junction amounts to 5 bases on V and 6 bases on J, and the germline ends lie 8 bases apart. The CDR1 and CDR2 encoded by the germline V gene are SGDLS and YYNGEE. Results and caveats for the whole study, not just this receptor: The ex vivo response was dominated by HLA-C-restricted CMV-specific TCR beta clonotypes, and the single most frequent clonotype in two of eight donors was supplied by these HLA-C-restricted clonotypes. Carriers of CMV infection plus the relevant HLA type were discriminated by the cumulative frequency of public TCR beta family members in the study cohort and in an independent approximately 360-donor cohort.

The TCR originated in a human donor in good health (CMV status not recorded). Some clones in this sample may be carry-over from other donors' samples. The sequence is built from TRBV9 and TRBJ1-2, with TRBD1 as a weak D call on 6 bases. The specimen sequenced was CD8+ T cells from PBMCs. The DNA reads as follows: TGTGCCAGCAGACAGGGTCATGGCTACACCTTC. Its translation is CASRQGHGYTF.